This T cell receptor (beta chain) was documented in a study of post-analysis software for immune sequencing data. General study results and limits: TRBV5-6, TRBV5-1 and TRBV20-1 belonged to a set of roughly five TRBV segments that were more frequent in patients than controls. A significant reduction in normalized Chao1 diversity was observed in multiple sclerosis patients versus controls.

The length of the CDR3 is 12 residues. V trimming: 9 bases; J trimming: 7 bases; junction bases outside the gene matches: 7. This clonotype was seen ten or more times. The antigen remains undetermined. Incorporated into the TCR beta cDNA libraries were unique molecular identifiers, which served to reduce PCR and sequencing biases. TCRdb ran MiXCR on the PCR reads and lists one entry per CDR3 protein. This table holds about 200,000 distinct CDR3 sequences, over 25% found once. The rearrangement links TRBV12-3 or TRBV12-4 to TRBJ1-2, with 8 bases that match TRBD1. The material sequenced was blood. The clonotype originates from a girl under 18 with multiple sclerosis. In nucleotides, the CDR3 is TGTGCCAGTAGACAGGGGTTGCGTGGCTACACCTTC. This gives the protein CASRQGLRGYTF.